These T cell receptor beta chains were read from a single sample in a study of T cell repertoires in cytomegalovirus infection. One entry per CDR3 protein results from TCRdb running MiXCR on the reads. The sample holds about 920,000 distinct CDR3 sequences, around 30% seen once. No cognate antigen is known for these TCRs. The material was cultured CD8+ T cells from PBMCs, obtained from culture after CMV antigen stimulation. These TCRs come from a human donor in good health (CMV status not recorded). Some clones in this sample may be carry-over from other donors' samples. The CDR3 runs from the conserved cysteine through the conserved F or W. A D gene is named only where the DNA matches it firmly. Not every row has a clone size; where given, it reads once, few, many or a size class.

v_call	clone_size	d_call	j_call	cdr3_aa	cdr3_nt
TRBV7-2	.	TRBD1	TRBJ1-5	CASSRDSYSNQPQHF	TGTGCCAGCAGCCGGGACAGTTATAGCAATCAGCCCCAGCATTTT
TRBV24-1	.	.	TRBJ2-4	CATSDGGAKNIQYF	TGTGCCACCAGTGACGGGGGCGCCAAAAACATTCAGTACTTC
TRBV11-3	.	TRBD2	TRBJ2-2	CASSRRGLAGVNTGELFF	TGTGCCAGCAGCCGGCGAGGACTAGCGGGGGTGAACACCGGGGAGCTGTTTTTT
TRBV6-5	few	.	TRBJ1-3	CASSYQPPLGGNTIYF	TGTGCCAGCAGTTACCAACCACCTTTGGGCGGAAACACCATATATTTT
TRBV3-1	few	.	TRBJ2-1	CASSQEMPAGTQFF	TGTGCCAGCAGCCAAGAAATGCCAGCGGGCACCCAGTTCTTC
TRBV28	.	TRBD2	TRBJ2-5	CASRLLAGADPYQETQYF	TGTGCCAGCAGATTACTAGCGGGGGCCGACCCGTACCAAGAGACCCAGTACTTC
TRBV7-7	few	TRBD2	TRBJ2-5	CASSLGGGGVETQYF	TGTGCTAGCAGCTTAGGCGGGGGTGGAGTAGAGACCCAGTACTTC
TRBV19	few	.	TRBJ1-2	CASSRDGGSVDGYTF	TGTGCCAGTAGTCGGGACGGGGGGTCGGTCGATGGCTACACCTTC
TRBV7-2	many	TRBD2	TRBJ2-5	CASSMALAGGLKETQYF	TGTGCCAGCAGCATGGCCCTAGCGGGGGGCCTAAAAGAGACCCAGTACTTC
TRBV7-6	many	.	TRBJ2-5	CASSPPGTETQYF	TGTGCCAGCAGCCCCCCAGGGACAGAGACCCAGTACTTC
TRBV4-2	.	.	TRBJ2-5	CASSQDGGPTNYF	TGTGCCAGCAGCCAAGATGGGGGCCCCACCAATTACTTC
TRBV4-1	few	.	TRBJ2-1	CASSQDLRDGNEQFF	TGCGCCAGCAGCCAAGACCTCAGGGATGGCAATGAGCAGTTCTTC
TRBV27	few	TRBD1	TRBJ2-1	CASSSFSGTGGYNEQFF	TGTGCCAGCAGTTCCTTCTCCGGGACAGGAGGCTACAATGAGCAGTTCTTC
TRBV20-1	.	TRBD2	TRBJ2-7	CSATGTTSYEQYF	TGCAGTGCCACCGGGACTACCTCCTACGAGCAGTACTTC
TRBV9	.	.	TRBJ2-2	CASAYRPGELFF	TGTGCCAGCGCATATAGGCCCGGGGAGCTGTTTTTT
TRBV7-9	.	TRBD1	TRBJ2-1	CASSSPGQGRPNEQFF	TGTGCCAGCAGCTCCCCCGGACAGGGGAGACCAAATGAGCAGTTCTTC